This T cell receptor beta chain came from a study of Graves' ophthalmopathy and Graves' hyperthyroidism. Across the whole study: Stable hyperthyroidism was defined by absence of ophthalmopathy within 18 months of follow-up.

The sequenced template was RNA, covering the TCR beta CDR3 region. HTBI primers primed a first-round RT-PCR, and a second-round multiplex PCR followed. TCRdb itself ran the multiplex PCR reads through MiXCR, one entry per CDR3 protein. The repertoire holds 1 million to 1.3 million distinct CDR3 sequences, with 35% to 40% as singletons. There are 16 residues in the CDR3. Germline CDR1 ENHRY, CDR2 SYGVKD. Deletions cut 5 bases from V and 4 bases from J, with 17 bases between. Details on this clonotype: No antigen is known for it.

Orbital computed tomography and thyroid ultrasound, along with TRAb, serum thyroxine and clinical symptoms, underpinned diagnosis. Study-level points and caveats: Separation of ophthalmopathy from stable hyperthyroidism was achieved by a 13-signature model, at approximately 90% sensitivity and roughly 81% specificity. Also, most clonotypes expanded in the thyroid above 0.001 frequency appeared in blood.

This chain uses TRBV10-3 with TRBJ2-2; unclear D gene. This sequence originates from an adult man with Graves' hyperthyroidism. The sample taken for sequencing was peripheral blood or thyroid tissue (not recorded which). CDR3 protein: CAISYSPTSVTGELFF. As DNA, the CDR3 is TGTGCCATCAGTTACTCCCCTACGTCGGTCACCGGGGAGCTGTTTTTT.